The clone carrying this T cell receptor (beta chain) was seen a handful of times. The germline V gene has CDR1 MDHEN and CDR2 SYDVKM. The CDR3 spans 15 residues. V lost 2 bases to trimming and J lost 0 bases, with 8 bases between them. Time point here: patch test 3, about 24 weeks after DPC sensitization. Treatment reported: therapeutic diphenylcyclopropenone sensitization with weekly scalp DPC. The starting material, unfractionated whole blood, was used for total RNA extraction. The entry originates in a study of human T cells and chemical hapten exposure. The library put unique molecular identifiers onto individual cDNA molecules. One entry per CDR3 protein, called by TCRdb with MiXCR from the RACE reads. The sample yields roughly 40,000 distinct CDR3 sequences, about 13% seen once.

This specimen consisted of whole blood, obtained in connection with sensitization to the hapten diphenylcyclopropenone (DPC). The chain has TRBV28 and TRBJ2-4; D remains ambiguous. The clonotype originates from a woman aged 40 to 55 with alopecia areata. Some clones in this sample may be carry-over from other donors' samples. This CDR3 is CASSLERLAKNIQYF. In DNA, the CDR3 is TGTGCCAGCAGTTTAGAGCGTTTAGCCAAAAACATTCAGTACTTC.